In this sample, the clone carrying this T cell receptor (beta chain) turned up once. In the authors' workflow: The authors estimated nucleated cell counts from reference gene primer amplification. Repertoires were generated with immunoSEQ multiplex PCR, while TCRdb's copy carries only in-frame clones and drops some. V, J and clone size were drawn from that table, and D and trimming were deduced from the DNA. Of tens of thousands of clones in the sample, more than 75% are singletons; the top ten hold 1% to 1.5%. This sample is part of a study of blood T cell repertoires in COVID-19. Study-level information: Italy, Spain and the United States were the sources of the convalescent and acute COVID-19 samples. Nucleic acid was either cDNA or gDNA, and it came from T cells, B-cell-depleted T cells, or PBMCs.

Germline loops: CDR1 MNHNS, CDR2 SASEGT. There are 14 residues in the CDR3. V was trimmed by 3 bases and J by 4 bases, leaving 9 bases between them. The J gene is TRBJ2-2, the V gene TRBV6-1; a weak D match, TRBD1 (6 bases). This clonotype originated in an older woman with acute or convalescent COVID-19. The source material was peripheral blood. CDR3 nucleotide sequence: TGTGCCAGCAGTGAGACAGGCGGCACCGGGGAGCTGTTTTTT. Amino acids: CASSETGGTGELFF.